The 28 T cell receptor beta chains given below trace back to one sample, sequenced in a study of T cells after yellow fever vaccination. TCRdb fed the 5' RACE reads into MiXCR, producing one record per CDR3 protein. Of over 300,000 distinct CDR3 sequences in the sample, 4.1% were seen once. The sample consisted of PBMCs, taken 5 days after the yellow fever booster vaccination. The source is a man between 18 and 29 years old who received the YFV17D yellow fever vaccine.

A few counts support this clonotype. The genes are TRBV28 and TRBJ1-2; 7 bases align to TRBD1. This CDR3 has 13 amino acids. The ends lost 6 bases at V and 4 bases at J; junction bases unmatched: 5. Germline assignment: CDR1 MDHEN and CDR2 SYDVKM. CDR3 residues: CASRNRGGYGYTF. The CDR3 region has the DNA TGTGCCAGCAGGAACAGGGGTGGCTATGGCTACACCTTC.

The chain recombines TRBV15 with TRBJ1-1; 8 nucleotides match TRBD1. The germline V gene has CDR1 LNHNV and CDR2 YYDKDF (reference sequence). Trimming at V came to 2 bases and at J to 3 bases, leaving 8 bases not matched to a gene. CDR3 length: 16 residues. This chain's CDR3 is CATSRSRGQGDTEAFF. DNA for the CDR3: TGTGCCACCAGCAGAAGCCGCGGACAGGGTGACACTGAAGCTTTCTTT.

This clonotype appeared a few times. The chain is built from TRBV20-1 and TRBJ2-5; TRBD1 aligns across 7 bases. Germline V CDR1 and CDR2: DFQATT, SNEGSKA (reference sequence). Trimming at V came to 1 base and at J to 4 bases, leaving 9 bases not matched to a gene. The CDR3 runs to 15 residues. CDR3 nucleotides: TGCAGTGCTAGAGGGGAGACAGGGATGGGAGAGACCCAGTACTTC. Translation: CSARGETGMGETQYF.

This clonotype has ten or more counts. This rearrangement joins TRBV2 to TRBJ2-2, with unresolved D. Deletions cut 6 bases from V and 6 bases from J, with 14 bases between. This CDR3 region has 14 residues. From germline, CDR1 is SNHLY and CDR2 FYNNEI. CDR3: CASRPRAHPGELFF. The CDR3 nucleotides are TGTGCCAGCAGACCCCGGGCCCACCCCGGGGAGCTGTTTTTT.

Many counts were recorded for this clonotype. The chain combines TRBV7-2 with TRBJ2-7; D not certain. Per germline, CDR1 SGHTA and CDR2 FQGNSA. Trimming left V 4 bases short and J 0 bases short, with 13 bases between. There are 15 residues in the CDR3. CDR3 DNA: TGTGCCAGCAGCTATGGGCCACCGAGCTCCTACGAGCAGTACTTC. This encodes CASSYGPPSSYEQYF.

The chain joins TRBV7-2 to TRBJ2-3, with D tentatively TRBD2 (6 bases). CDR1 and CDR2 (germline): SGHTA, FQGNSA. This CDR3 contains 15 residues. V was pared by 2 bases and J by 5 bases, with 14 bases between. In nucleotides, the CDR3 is TGTGCCAGCAGCTTAAACGGCGACGGGGGAGATACGCAGTATTTT. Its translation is CASSLNGDGGDTQYF.

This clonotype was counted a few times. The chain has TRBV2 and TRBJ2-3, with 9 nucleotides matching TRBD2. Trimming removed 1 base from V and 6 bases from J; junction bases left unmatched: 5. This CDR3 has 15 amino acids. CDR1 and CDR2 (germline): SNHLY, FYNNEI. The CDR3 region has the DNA TGTGCCAGCAGTGAAGAGCGGGGGGCGTGGGATACGCAGTATTTT. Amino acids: CASSEERGAWDTQYF. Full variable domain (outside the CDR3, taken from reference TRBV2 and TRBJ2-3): EPEVTQTPSHQVTQMGQEVILRCVPISNHLYFYWYRQILGQKVEFLVSFYNNEISEKSEIFDDQFSVERPDGSNFTLKIRSTKLEDSAMYFCASSEERGAWDTQYFGPGTRLTVL.

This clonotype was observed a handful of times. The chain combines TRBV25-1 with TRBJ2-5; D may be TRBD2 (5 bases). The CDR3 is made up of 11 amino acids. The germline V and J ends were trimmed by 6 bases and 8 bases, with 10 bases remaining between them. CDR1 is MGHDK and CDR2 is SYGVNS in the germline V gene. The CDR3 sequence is CASRREGTQYF. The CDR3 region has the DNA TGTGCCAGCAGAAGAGAGGGTACCCAGTACTTC.

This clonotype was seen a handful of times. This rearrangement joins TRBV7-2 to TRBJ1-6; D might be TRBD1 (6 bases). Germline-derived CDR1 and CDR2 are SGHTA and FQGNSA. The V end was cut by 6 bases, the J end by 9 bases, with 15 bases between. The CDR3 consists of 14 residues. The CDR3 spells CASRRGAPTSPLHF. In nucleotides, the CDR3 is TGTGCCAGCAGACGGGGGGCCCCCACTTCACCCCTCCACTTT.

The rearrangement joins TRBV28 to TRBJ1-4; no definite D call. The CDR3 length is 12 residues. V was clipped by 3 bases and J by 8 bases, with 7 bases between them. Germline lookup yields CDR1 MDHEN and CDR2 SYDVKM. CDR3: CASSFESEKLFF. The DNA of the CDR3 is TGTGCCAGCAGTTTCGAGAGCGAAAAACTGTTTTTT. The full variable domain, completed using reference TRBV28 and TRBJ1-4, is DVKVTQSSRYLVKRTGEKVFLECVQDMDHENMFWYRQDPGLGLRLIYFSYDVKMKEKGDIPEGYSVSREKKERFSLILESASTNQTSMYLCASSFESEKLFFGSGTQLSVL.

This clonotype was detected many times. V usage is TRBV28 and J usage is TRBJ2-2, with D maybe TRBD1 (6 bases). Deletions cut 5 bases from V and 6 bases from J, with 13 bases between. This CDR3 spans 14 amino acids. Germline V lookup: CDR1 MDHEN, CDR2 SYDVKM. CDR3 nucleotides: TGTGCCAGCAGTCCTACCTGGGGGCCCGGGGAGCTGTTTTTT. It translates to CASSPTWGPGELFF.

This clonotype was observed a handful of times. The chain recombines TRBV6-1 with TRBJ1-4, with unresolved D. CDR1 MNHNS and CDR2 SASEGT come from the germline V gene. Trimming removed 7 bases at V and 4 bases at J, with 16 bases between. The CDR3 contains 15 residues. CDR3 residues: CASMDWADGNEKLFF. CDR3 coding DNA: TGTGCCAGCATGGACTGGGCCGACGGTAATGAAAAACTGTTTTTT.

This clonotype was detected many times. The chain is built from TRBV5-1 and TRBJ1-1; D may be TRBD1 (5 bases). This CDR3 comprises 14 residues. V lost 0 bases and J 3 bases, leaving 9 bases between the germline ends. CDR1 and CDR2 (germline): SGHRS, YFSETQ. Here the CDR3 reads CASSLAGRDTEAFF. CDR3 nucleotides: TGCGCCAGCAGCTTGGCAGGGAGGGACACTGAAGCTTTCTTT.

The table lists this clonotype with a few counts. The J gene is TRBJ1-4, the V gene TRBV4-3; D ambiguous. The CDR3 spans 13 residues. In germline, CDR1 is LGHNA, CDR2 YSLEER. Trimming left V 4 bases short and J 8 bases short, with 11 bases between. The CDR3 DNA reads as TGCGCCAGCAGCCGGACTGTTGGGGAAAAACTGTTTTTT. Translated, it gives CASSRTVGEKLFF.

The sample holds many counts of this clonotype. Here the CDR3 reads CASSQTGNYGYTF. CDR3 coding DNA: TGTGCCAGCAGTCAAACAGGGAACTATGGCTACACCTTC. The chain has TRBV28 and TRBJ1-2; weak D call: TRBD1 (6 bases). V was pared by 5 bases and J by 2 bases, with 9 bases between. This CDR3 region has 13 residues. Per germline, CDR1 MDHEN and CDR2 SYDVKM.

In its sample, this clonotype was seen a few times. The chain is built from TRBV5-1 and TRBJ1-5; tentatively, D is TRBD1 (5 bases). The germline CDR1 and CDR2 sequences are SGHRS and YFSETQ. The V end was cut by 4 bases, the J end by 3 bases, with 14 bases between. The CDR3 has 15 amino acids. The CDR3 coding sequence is TGCGCCAGCAGCCGGGACGGGGGAACCAATCAGCCCCAGCATTTT. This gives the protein CASSRDGGTNQPQHF.

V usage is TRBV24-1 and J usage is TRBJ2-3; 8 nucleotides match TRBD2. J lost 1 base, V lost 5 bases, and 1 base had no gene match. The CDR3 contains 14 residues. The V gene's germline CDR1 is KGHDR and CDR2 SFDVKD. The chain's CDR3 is CATSGTSRTDTQYF. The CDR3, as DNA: TGTGCCACCAGTGGGACTAGCCGCACAGATACGCAGTATTTT.

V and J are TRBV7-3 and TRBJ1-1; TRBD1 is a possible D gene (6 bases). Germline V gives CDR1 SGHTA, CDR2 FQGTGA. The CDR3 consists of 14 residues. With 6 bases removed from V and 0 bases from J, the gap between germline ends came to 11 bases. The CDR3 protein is CASRSGHLNTEAFF. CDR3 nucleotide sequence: TGTGCCAGCAGGTCGGGACACCTGAACACTGAAGCTTTCTTT.

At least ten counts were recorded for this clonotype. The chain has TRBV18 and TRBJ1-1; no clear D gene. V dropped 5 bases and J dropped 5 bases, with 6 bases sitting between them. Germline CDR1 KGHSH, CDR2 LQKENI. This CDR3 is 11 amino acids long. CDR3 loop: CASSGVTEAFF. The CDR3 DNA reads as TGTGCCAGCTCAGGGGTAACTGAAGCTTTCTTT.

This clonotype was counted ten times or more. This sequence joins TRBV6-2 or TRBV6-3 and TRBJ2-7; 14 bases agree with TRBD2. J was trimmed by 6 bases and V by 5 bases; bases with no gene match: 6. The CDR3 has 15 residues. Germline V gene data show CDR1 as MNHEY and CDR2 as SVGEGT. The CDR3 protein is CASSPGLAGVGEQYV. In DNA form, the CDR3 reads TGTGCCAGCAGTCCGGGACTAGCGGGGGTAGGCGAGCAGTACGTC.

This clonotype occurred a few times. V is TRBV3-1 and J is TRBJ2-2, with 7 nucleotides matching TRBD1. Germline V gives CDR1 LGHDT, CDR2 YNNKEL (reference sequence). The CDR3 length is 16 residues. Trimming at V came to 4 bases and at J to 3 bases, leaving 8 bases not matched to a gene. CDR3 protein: CASSLNSGTDTGELFF. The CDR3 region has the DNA TGTGCCAGCAGCCTTAATTCCGGGACAGACACCGGGGAGCTGTTTTTT.

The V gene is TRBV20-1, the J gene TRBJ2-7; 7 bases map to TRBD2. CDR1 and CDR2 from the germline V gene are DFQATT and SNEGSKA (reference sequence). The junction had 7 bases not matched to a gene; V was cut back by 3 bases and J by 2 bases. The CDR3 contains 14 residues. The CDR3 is CSASLPGLAYEQYF. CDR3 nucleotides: TGCAGTGCTAGTCTCCCCGGACTAGCCTACGAGCAGTACTTC.

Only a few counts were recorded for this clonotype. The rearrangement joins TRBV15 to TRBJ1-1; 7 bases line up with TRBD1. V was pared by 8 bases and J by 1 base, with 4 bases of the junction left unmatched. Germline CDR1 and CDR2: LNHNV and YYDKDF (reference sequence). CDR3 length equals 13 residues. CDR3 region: CATRTGENTEAFF. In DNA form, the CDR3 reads TGTGCCACCCGTACAGGGGAGAACACTGAAGCTTTCTTT.

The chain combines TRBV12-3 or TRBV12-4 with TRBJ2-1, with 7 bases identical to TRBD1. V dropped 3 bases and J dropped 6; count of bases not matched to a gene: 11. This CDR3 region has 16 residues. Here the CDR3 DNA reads TGTGCCAGCAGTTTCAAGGGGGCAACGGGGTCCAATGAGCAGTTCTTC. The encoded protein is CASSFKGATGSNEQFF.

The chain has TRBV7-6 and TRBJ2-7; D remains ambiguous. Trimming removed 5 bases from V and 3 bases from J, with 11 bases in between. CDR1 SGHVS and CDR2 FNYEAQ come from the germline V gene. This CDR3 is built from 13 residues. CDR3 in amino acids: CASSRLLDYEQYF. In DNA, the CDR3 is TGTGCCAGCAGCCGTCTCCTCGACTACGAGCAGTACTTC.

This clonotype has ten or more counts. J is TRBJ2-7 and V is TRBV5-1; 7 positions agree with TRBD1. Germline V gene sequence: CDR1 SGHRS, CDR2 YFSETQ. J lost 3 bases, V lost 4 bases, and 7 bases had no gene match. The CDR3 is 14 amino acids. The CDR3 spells CASSAGTANYEQYF. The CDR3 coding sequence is TGCGCCAGCAGCGCCGGGACAGCGAACTACGAGCAGTACTTC.

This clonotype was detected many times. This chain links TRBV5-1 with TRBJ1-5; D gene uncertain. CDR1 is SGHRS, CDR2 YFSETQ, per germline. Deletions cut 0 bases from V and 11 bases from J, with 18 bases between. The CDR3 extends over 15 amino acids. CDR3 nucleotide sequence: TGCGCCAGCAGCTTGGCCCCCGGCGGCCGGGATACCCAGCATTTT. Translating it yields CASSLAPGGRDTQHF.

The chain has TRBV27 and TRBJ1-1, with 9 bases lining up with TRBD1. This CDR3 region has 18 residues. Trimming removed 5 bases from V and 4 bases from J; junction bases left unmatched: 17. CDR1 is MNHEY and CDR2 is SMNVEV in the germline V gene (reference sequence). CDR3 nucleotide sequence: TGTGCCAGCAGTCCCAGGACAGGGGAGCAGGTTTTGGGCACTGAAGCTTTCTTT. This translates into CASSPRTGEQVLGTEAFF.